This T cell receptor (beta chain) was observed in a study of cytomegalovirus exposure and HLA in healthy donors (dated by TCRdb to 2015 to 2018). Study-level background: According to a later analysis, one platform produced both the approximately 110 validation repertoires and the 666 repertoires of the first cohort. In addition to the first cohort of approximately 650 subjects, a separate validation cohort of approximately 110 different subjects was used. The study was designed to test whether signatures of past pathogen exposure could be identified by cataloging public T cell receptors. To predict cytomegalovirus infection status, the study brought together high-throughput TCR immunosequencing, statistical association of individual TCRs with disease status, and machine learning. The full study reports these points: In a later analysis, TCRs clustered in the first cohort were found to also tend to co-occur in the 130 or so validation repertoires, with approximately 95% of cluster scores above 0. The authors suggested that the approach could potentially be generalized to other disease states and immunological phenotypes. The classifier was reported to diagnose cytomegalovirus status with high specificity and sensitivity in both the original cohort and the validation cohort. A later analysis had no HLA typing for the validation cohort, so co-occurrence there was scored across all 130 or so repertoires. Most TCR sequences were observed very rarely across donors, whereas some public TCRs were present in many individuals. The study listed 164 TCR beta chains as associated with cytomegalovirus. Three of the identified cytomegalovirus-associated TCR beta chains were confirmed in vitro to be specific for cytomegalovirus antigens.

According to the germline V gene (reference sequence), CDR1 reads LNHDA and CDR2 reads SQIVND. V ends up 3 bases short and J 9 bases short, with an unmatched junction base count of 3. CDR3 length: 13 amino acids, cysteine to phenylalanine. Only CDR3 DNA is held: 39 bases, read in frame from base 1. Library method: the immunoSEQ multiplex PCR assay. The authors' pipeline ran thus. A statistical classification framework was built to diagnose cytomegalovirus status from the catalog of TCR beta chain sequences. TCRdb re-hosts the immuneACCESS table, in-frame sequences only. Its copies lack some clones; in the studies checked, an unresolved V gene accounts for under half of them, and the cause for the rest is not known. V and J calls and clone size are those listed in that table; D and trimming were worked out from the DNA. This sample comprises about 260,000 clones, 80% to 95% of them detected only once. Of the sample, around 3.1% falls within the top ten clones.

Separate from the roughly 630-subject first cohort, the validation cohort of roughly 120 subjects was the group to which the donors belonged. As concerns this clone: The clone's antigen remains unknown. One base away there is no much larger clone; base qualities are not given.

What was sequenced was PBMCs. This TCR was recovered from a woman aged 30 to 39 in good health and CMV-seronegative. Recombination connected TRBV19 to TRBJ2-1, with 9 bases aligning to TRBD1. The CDR3 in this case is CASSIGTGREQFF. The nucleotide sequence is given as TGTGCCAGTAGTATTGGGACAGGGCGTGAGCAGTTCTTC.